This T cell receptor (beta chain) was obtained from a study of PD-L1 blockade in urothelial cancer. Study summary: When patients started atezolizumab at some point between 2013 and 2015, it was given at 1,200 mg intravenously every 3 weeks. The patients had undergone anywhere from 0 to 3 prior chemotherapy regimens.

Profiling relied on immunoSEQ multiplex PCR, and the TCRdb table lists in-frame clones only, not all of them. This sample has some 66,000 clones; around 87% occur once, and the top ten carry 14% to 15%. Germline CDR1 reads GTSNPN; CDR2 reads SVGIG (reference sequence). V gave up 4 bases and J gave up 6 bases, with 16 bases separating them. The CDR3 totals 13 residues. Time point described: pretreatment peripheral blood. The TCR was taken from a man aged 55-75 years with urothelial cancer. The V and J genes are TRBV30 and TRBJ2-7; D remains unclear. The sequenced sample was PBMCs, obtained around atezolizumab (anti-PD-L1) treatment. The CDR3, as DNA: TGTGCCTGGAAGCGCATCGGTCCTGGCGAGCAGTACTTC. Translation gives CAWKRIGPGEQYF.